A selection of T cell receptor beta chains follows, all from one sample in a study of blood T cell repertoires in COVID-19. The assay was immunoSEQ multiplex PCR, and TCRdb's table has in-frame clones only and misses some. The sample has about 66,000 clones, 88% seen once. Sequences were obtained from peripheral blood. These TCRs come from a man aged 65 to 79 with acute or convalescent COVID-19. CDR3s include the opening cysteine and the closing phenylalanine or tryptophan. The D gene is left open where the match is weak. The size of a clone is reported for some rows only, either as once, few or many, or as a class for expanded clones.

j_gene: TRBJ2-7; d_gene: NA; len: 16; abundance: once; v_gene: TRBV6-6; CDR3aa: CASRQSLDSQIYEQYF; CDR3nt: TGTGCCAGCAGGCAGAGCTTGGACAGTCAAATCTACGAGCAGTACTTC
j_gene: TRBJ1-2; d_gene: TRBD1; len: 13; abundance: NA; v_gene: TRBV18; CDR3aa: CASSPDRTYGYTF; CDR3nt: TGTGCCAGCTCACCGGACAGGACCTATGGCTACACCTTC
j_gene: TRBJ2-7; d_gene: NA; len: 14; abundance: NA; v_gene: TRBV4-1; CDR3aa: CASSQEISSPEQYF; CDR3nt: TGCGCCAGCAGCCAAGAAATTAGCTCCCCCGAGCAGTACTTC
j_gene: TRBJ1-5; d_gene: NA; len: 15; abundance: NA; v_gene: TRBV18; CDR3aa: CASSPPGGNNQPQHF; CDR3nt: TGTGCCAGCTCACCACCGGGGGGGAACAATCAGCCCCAGCATTTT
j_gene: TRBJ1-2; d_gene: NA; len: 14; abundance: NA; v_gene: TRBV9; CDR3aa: CASSDASGYYGYTF; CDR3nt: TGTGCCAGCAGCGACGCCTCGGGGTACTATGGCTACACCTTC
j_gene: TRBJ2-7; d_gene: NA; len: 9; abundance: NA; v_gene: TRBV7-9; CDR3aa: CASSPQGDF; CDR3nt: TGTGCCAGCAGCCCACAGGGTGACTTC
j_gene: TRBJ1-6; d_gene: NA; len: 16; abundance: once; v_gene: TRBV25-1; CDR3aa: CASSDSPGSYNSPLHF; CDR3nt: TGTGCCAGCAGTGACTCACCGGGCTCCTATAATTCACCCCTCCACTTT
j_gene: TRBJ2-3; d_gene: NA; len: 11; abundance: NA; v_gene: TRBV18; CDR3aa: CASSATDTQYF; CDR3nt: TGTGCCAGCTCGGCCACAGATACGCAGTATTTT
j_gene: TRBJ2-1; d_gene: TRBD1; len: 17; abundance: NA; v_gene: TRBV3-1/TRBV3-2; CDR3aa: CASSQDEGARTYNEQFF; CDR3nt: TGTGCCAGCAGCCAAGATGAGGGGGCTCGTACCTACAATGAGCAGTTCTTC
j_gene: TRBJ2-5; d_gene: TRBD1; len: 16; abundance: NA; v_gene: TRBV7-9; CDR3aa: CASSLLTGGAKETQYF; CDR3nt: TGTGCCAGCAGCCTCTTGACAGGGGGCGCCAAAGAGACCCAGTACTTC
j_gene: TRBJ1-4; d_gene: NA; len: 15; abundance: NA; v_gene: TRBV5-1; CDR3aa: CASSFGGSRNEKLFF; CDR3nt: TGCGCCAGCAGCTTCGGGGGGTCGCGGAATGAAAAACTGTTTTTT
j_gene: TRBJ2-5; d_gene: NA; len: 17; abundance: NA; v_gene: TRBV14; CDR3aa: CASSLPRRGPIQETQYF; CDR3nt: TGTGCCAGCAGCCTCCCACGGCGGGGACCGATTCAAGAGACCCAGTACTTC
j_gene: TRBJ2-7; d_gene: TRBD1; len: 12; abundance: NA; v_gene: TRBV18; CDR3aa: CASSGTAYEQYF; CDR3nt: TGTGCCAGCTCAGGGACAGCCTACGAGCAGTACTTC
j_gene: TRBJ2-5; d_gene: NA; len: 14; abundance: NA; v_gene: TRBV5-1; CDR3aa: CASSFTGRGETQYF; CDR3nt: TGCGCCAGCAGCTTCACCGGACGGGGAGAGACCCAGTACTTC
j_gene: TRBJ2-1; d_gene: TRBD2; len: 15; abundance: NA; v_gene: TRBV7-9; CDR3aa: CASSFGRGWYDEQFF; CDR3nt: TGTGCCAGCAGCTTCGGGCGGGGGTGGTACGATGAGCAGTTCTTC
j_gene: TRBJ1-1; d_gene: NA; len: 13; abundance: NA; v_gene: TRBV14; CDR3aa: CASSYRWPTEAFF; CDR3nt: TGTGCCAGCAGCTACCGTTGGCCCACTGAAGCTTTCTTT
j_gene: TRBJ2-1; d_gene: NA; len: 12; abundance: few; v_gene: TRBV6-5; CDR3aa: CAGGTAYNEQFF; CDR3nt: TGTGCCGGCGGGACAGCCTACAATGAGCAGTTCTTC
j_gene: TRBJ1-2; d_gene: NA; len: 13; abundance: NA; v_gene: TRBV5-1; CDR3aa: CASSFEGSYGYTF; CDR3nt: TGCGCCAGCAGCTTTGAAGGGAGTTATGGCTACACCTTC
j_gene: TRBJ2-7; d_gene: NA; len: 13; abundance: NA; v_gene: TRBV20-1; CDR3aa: CSASSPSSYEQYF; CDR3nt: TGCAGTGCTAGTTCCCCTAGCTCCTACGAGCAGTACTTC
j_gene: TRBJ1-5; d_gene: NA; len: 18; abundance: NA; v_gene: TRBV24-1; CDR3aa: CATGDRNGKADSNQPQHF; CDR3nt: TGTGCCACCGGCGACCGGAATGGGAAAGCGGATAGCAATCAGCCCCAGCATTTT
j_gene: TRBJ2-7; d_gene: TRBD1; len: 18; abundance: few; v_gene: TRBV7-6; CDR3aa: CASSLSLVRTGSTYEQYF; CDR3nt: TGTGCCAGCAGCCTTTCCCTTGTGAGGACAGGGTCCACCTACGAGCAGTACTTC
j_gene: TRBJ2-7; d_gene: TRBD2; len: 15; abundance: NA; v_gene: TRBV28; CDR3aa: CASTPGGGRSYEQYF; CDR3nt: TGTGCCAGCACCCCGGGGGGGGGCAGGTCCTACGAGCAGTACTTC
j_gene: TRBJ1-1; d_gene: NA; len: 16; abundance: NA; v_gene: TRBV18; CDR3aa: CASSPIGSPANTEAFF; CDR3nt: TGTGCCAGCTCACCAATCGGGTCACCGGCGAACACTGAAGCTTTCTTT
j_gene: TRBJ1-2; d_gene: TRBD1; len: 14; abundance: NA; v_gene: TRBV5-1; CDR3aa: CASSSRTGYYGYTF; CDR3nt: TGCGCCAGCAGCTCCCGGACAGGCTACTATGGCTACACCTTC
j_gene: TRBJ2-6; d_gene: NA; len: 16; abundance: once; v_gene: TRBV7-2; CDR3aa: CASSLKGPSGANVLTF; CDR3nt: TGTGCCAGCAGCTTAAAGGGGCCCTCTGGGGCCAACGTCCTGACTTTC
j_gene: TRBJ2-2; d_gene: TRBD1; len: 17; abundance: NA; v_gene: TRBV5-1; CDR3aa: CASSLTGDSSQAGELFF; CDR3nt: TGCGCCAGCAGCTTGACTGGGGACAGCTCACAGGCCGGGGAGCTGTTTTTT
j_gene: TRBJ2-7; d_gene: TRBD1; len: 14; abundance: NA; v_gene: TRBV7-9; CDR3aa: CASSSGDRVYEQYF; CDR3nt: TGTGCCAGCAGCTCCGGGGACAGAGTCTACGAGCAGTACTTC
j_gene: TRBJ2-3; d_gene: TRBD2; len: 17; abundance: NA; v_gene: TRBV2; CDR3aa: CASSPTPGLAATDTQYF; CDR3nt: TGTGCCAGCAGTCCAACACCGGGACTAGCGGCCACAGATACGCAGTATTTT
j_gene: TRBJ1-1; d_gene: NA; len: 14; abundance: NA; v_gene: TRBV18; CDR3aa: CASSQQGWGTEAFF; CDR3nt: TGTGCCAGCTCACAGCAGGGGTGGGGCACTGAAGCTTTCTTT
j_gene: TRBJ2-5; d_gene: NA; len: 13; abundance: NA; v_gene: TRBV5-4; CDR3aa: CASSLGGVGTQYF; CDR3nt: TGTGCCAGCAGCTTGGGAGGCGTTGGGACCCAGTACTTC
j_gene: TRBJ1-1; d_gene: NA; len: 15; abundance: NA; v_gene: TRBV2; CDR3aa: CASSDIKRGRTEAFF; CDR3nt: TGTGCCAGCAGCGATATTAAGCGGGGTCGCACTGAAGCTTTCTTT
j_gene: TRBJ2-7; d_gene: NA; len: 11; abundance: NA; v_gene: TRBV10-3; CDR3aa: CAISSGAEQYF; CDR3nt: TGTGCCATCAGTTCAGGGGCCGAGCAGTACTTC
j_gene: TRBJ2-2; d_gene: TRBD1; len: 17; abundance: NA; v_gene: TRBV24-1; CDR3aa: CATSDLTQGQGPGELFF; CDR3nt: TGTGCCACCAGTGACCTCACCCAGGGACAGGGACCCGGGGAGCTGTTTTTT
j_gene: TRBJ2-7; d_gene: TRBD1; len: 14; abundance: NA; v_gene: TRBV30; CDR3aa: CAWTIGTGDYEQYF; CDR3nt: TGTGCCTGGACCATAGGGACAGGGGACTACGAGCAGTACTTC
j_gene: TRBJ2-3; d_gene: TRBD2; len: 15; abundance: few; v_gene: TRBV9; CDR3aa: CASSVSGDYTDTQYF; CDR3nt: TGTGCCAGCAGCGTGAGCGGGGACTACACAGATACGCAGTATTTT
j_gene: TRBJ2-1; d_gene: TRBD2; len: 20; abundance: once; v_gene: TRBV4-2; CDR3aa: CASSPPRSGGASTSLNEQFF; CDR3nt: TGTGCCAGCAGCCCACCTAGGAGCGGGGGGGCATCAACGTCGCTCAATGAGCAGTTCTTC
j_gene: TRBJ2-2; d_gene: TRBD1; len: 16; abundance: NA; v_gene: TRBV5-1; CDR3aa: CASSFAGTGVAGELFF; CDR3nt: TGCGCCAGCAGCTTCGCCGGGACAGGGGTAGCCGGGGAGCTGTTTTTT
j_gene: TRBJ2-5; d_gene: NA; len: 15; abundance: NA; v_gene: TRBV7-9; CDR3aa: CASSPQERLQETQYF; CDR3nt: TGTGCCAGCAGCCCCCAAGAAAGACTTCAAGAGACCCAGTACTTC
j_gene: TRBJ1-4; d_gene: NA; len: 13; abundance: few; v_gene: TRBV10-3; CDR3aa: CAISEAGNEKLFF; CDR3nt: TGTGCCATCAGTGAGGCAGGGAATGAAAAACTGTTTTTT
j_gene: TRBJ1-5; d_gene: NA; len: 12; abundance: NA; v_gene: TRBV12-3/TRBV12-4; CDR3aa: CASTQQDRPQHF; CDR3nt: TGTGCCAGCACCCAGCAAGACAGGCCCCAGCATTTT
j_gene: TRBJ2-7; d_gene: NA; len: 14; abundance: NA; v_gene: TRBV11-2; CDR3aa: CASSLGGERYEQYF; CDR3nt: TGTGCCAGCAGCTTAGGTGGGGAGAGGTACGAGCAGTACTTC
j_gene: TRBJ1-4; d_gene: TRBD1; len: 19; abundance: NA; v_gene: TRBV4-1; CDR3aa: CASSQDWGGQGGTNEKLFF; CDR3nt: TGCGCCAGCAGCCAAGATTGGGGGGGACAGGGCGGCACTAATGAAAAACTGTTTTTT
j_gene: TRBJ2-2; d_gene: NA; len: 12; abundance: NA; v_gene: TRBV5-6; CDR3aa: CASSLGLGELFF; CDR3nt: TGTGCCAGCAGCTTGGGTCTGGGGGAGCTGTTTTTT
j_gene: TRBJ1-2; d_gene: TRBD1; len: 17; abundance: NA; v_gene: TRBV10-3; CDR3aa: CAISDLPIGTGVHGYTF; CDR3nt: TGTGCCATCAGTGACCTTCCGATCGGGACAGGGGTTCATGGCTACACCTTC
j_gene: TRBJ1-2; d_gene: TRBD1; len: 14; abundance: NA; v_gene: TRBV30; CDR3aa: CAWSVISGTGGYTF; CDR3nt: TGTGCCTGGAGTGTAATTTCTGGGACAGGGGGCTACACCTTC
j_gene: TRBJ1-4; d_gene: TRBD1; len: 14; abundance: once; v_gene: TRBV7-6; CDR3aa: CASSISGGREKLFF; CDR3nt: TGTGCCAGCAGCATATCAGGGGGAAGGGAAAAACTGTTTTTT
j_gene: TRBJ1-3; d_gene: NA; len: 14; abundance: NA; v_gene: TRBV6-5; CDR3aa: CASRLISAGNTIYF; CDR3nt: TGTGCCAGCAGACTGATCTCTGCTGGAAACACCATATATTTT
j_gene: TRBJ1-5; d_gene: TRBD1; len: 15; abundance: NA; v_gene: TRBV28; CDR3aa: CASSFRSQGRQPQHF; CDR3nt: TGTGCCAGCAGTTTCCGATCACAGGGGAGGCAGCCCCAGCATTTT